Listed here is a single TCR beta chain. Random-hexamer reverse transcription was applied to roughly 0.5 to 1 ug RNA. TCRdb processed the immunoSEQ multiplex PCR reads anew with MiXCR; each CDR3 protein has one entry. The repertoire includes under 200,000 distinct CDR3 sequences, 94% of them detected once, and 0.12% sits in the top ten. The V and J ends lost 3 bases and 0 bases respectively, with 6 bases between them. The length of the CDR3 is 12 residues. The germline CDR1 and CDR2 sequences are DFQATT and SNEGSKA (reference sequence). In blood CD8+ and CD4+ T cells, TCR beta underwent sequencing. Negative isolation yielded CD8+ and CD4+ T cells; FACS enriched TEMRA cells. The sample originates from a study of CD8 T cells in Susac syndrome.

The sequence was collected from a human donor with Susac syndrome. Material for sequencing was CD4+ T cells from PBMCs. The chain uses TRBV20-1 and TRBJ2-7; D call uncertain. CDR3 residues: CSASETSYEQYF. The DNA of the CDR3 is TGCAGTGCTAGTGAGACCTCCTACGAGCAGTACTTC.